The 24 T cell receptor beta chains given below trace back to one sample, sequenced in a study of shared clonotypes between healthy human individuals. Only in-frame clones appear in the TCRdb table, and some are missing; sequencing was by immunoSEQ multiplex PCR. The table records 2 million or so clones, approximately 95% of them present only once. Positively selected for CCR7, the CD45RO-negative cells used as naive CD8 cells excluded terminally differentiated effector memory CD45RA+ cells. Sequencing was carried out using naive CD8+ T cells sorted from blood. Source of these receptors: a man younger than 35 in good health.

This chain uses TRBV5-4 with TRBJ2-7; 8 nucleotides align to TRBD2. The CDR3 spans 17 residues. Germline CDR1 is SGHNT and CDR2 is YYREEE (reference sequence). V lost 4 bases and J lost 3; bases outside the gene matches: 15. The CDR3: CASSSQGLGGAHYEQYF. The CDR3 nucleotides are TGTGCCAGCAGCAGTCAGGGGCTCGGGGGGGCCCACTACGAGCAGTACTTC.

V usage is TRBV27 and J usage is TRBJ2-7, with 12 bases lining up with TRBD2. The V gene's germline CDR1 is MNHEY and CDR2 SMNVEV (reference sequence). J gave up 1 base and V 7 bases, and 5 bases lay outside the gene matches. This CDR3 contains 15 residues. CDR3 nucleotide sequence: TGTGCCAGCAAGATTCTAGCGGGGGGGTCCTACGAGCAGTACTTC. This codes for CASKILAGGSYEQYF.

This chain joins TRBV27 and TRBJ1-4; TRBD1 might be the D (6 bases). The CDR3 consists of 18 residues. V was clipped by 2 bases and J by 3 bases, with 19 bases between them. In germline, CDR1 is MNHEY, CDR2 SMNVEV (reference sequence). The CDR3 DNA sequence: TGTGCCAGCAGTTTAACTCAGGGGTCAGGCCTCCCTAATGAAAAACTGTTTTTT. Translated, it gives CASSLTQGSGLPNEKLFF. The full variable domain, rest sourced from reference TRBV27 and TRBJ1-4, is EAQVTQNPRYLITVTGKKLTVTCSQNMNHEYMSWYRQDPGLGLRQIYYSMNVEVTDKGDVPEGYKVSRKEKRNFPLILESPSPNQTSLYFCASSLTQGSGLPNEKLFFGSGTQLSVL.

This chain links TRBV6-5 with TRBJ1-1; D possibly corresponds to TRBD1 (5 bases). Germline V CDR1 and CDR2: MNHEY, SVGAGI. The V end lost 4 bases, the J end lost 5 bases, and 11 bases lay between the germline ends. CDR3 length: 13 residues. CDR3 bases: TGTGCCAGCAGTTCCACAGGTTTGACTGAAGCTTTCTTT. Translating gives CASSSTGLTEAFF.

The V gene is TRBV10-3, the J gene TRBJ1-5; no firm D call. Germline V CDR1 and CDR2: ENHRY, SYGVKD. Trimming cost V 3 bases and J 5 bases, with 17 bases left between them. The CDR3 has 16 amino acids. The CDR3 sequence is CAISDLGPLEDQPQHF. The CDR3 DNA sequence: TGTGCCATCAGTGACCTAGGGCCTCTGGAGGATCAGCCCCAGCATTTT.

The rearrangement uses TRBV2 and TRBJ2-3; tentatively, D is TRBD2 (6 bases). With 5 bases removed from V and 4 bases from J, the gap between germline ends came to 22 bases. Germline V gene data show CDR1 as SNHLY and CDR2 as FYNNEI. The CDR3 runs to 17 residues. The CDR3: CASSTQGLEGGADTQYF. In nucleotides, the CDR3 is TGTGCCAGCAGTACCCAGGGTTTGGAGGGCGGCGCAGATACGCAGTATTTT.

The gene calls are TRBV7-9 and TRBJ2-2; D could derive from TRBD1 or TRBD2 (5 bases each). CDR3 size: 17 residues. In germline, CDR1 is SEHNR, CDR2 FQNEAQ (reference sequence). Trimming shortened V by 5 bases and J by 0 bases, and 16 bases separated the two germline ends. CDR3 protein: CASSLGTGYANTGELFF. As DNA, the CDR3 is TGTGCCAGCAGCCTCGGGACGGGCTACGCGAACACCGGGGAGCTGTTTTTT.

The CDR3 coding sequence is TGCGCCAGCAGCCAAGATTGGGGGAAAGGAGAGACCCAGTACTTC. It yields the protein CASSQDWGKGETQYF. V and J are TRBV4-1 and TRBJ2-5, with D perhaps matching TRBD1 or TRBD2 (5 bases each). V gave up 0 bases and J gave up 4 bases, with 12 bases separating them. This CDR3 comprises 15 residues. Germline V lookup: CDR1 MGHRA, CDR2 YSYEKL.

This chain uses TRBV11-2 with TRBJ1-2; no reliable D call. This CDR3 is 12 amino acids long. CDR1 and CDR2 from the germline V gene are SGHAT and FQNNGV. V was shortened by 5 bases and J by 4 bases, with 8 bases between the two germline ends. CDR3 DNA sequence: TGTGCCAGCAGCGCATCGGCCTATGGCTACACCTTC. It yields the protein CASSASAYGYTF.

The CDR3 bases are TGCGCCAGCAGCCAGGGAGCTAGCGGGGTCACAGATACGCAGTATTTT. Protein sequence: CASSQGASGVTDTQYF. V is TRBV4-3 and J is TRBJ2-3, with 9 bases aligning to TRBD2. The CDR3 is 16 amino acids. V was pared by 3 bases and J by 2 bases, with 6 bases of the junction left unmatched. Germline CDR1 LGHNA, CDR2 YSLEER.

CDR3 protein: CASSVTGTGYEKLFF. The DNA of the CDR3 is TGTGCCAGCAGTGTCACCGGGACAGGGTACGAAAAACTGTTTTTT. The chain carries TRBV28 and TRBJ1-4, with TRBD1 matching 9 bases. Looked up from germline, CDR1 is MDHEN and CDR2 is SYDVKM. Losses at the gene ends were 5 bases for V and 8 bases for J; bases not matched to a gene: 9. The CDR3 sequence is 15 residues long.

The chain is built from TRBV5-1 and TRBJ2-1, with a weak D call TRBD2 (5 bases). Germline V gene sequence: CDR1 SGHRS, CDR2 YFSETQ. CDR3 length equals 12 residues. Trimming stripped 0 bases from V and 9 bases from J, with 7 bases between. CDR3 nucleotides: TGCGCCAGCAGCTTGGTAGGGAGTGAGCAGTTCTTC. This encodes CASSLVGSEQFF. The full variable domain, in which reference TRBV5-1 and TRBJ2-1 provide the parts outside the CDR3, is KAGVTQTPRYLIKTRGQQVTLSCSPISGHRSVSWYQQTPGQGLQFLFEYFSETQRNKGNFPGRFSGRQFSNSRSEMNVSTLELGDSALYLCASSLVGSEQFFGPGTRLTVL.

This sequence joins TRBV7-8 and TRBJ1-3; 7 bases are shared with TRBD1. V was clipped by 5 bases and J by 4 bases; unmatched bases: 5. The CDR3 loop spans 14 amino acids. Germline V gene lookup returns CDR1 SGHVS and CDR2 FQNEAQ. CDR3 residues: CASSLQGMGNTIYF. The CDR3 nucleotides read TGTGCCAGCAGCCTACAGGGGATGGGAAACACCATATATTTT. Variable domain in full (rest from reference TRBV7-8 and TRBJ1-3): GAGVSQSPRYKVAKRGQDVALRCDPISGHVSLFWYQQALGQGPEFLTYFQNEAQLDKSGLPSDRFFAERPEGSVSTLKIQRTQQEDSAVYLCASSLQGMGNTIYFGEGSWLTVV.

The chain is built from TRBV4-2 and TRBJ1-2, with 8 bases that match TRBD1. Germline values: CDR1 LGHNA, CDR2 YNFKEQ. V lost 3 bases, J lost 8 bases, and 11 bases stayed unmatched. This CDR3 spans 15 amino acids. This CDR3 reads CASSQVPGQDEGYTF. The CDR3 bases are TGTGCCAGCAGCCAGGTTCCGGGACAGGACGAGGGCTACACCTTC.

The rearrangement links TRBV28 to TRBJ2-1; D uncertain. CDR3 size: 13 residues. Trimming took off 8 bases at V and 1 base at J, with 9 bases between the two ends. The germline gives CDR1 MDHEN, CDR2 SYDVKM. The CDR3 reads CASGLRSYNEQFF. The CDR3 nucleotides read TGTGCCAGCGGCCTTAGATCCTACAATGAGCAGTTCTTC. Full variable domain (missing parts from reference TRBV28 and TRBJ2-1): DVKVTQSSRYLVKRTGEKVFLECVQDMDHENMFWYRQDPGLGLRLIYFSYDVKMKEKGDIPEGYSVSREKKERFSLILESASTNQTSMYLCASGLRSYNEQFFGPGTRLTVL.

The chain employs TRBV15 and TRBJ2-5; a possible D gene is TRBD2 (6 bases). Germline assignment: CDR1 LNHNV and CDR2 YYDKDF (reference sequence). Trimming took 5 bases from V and 6 from J, leaving 13 bases between them. This CDR3 region has 13 residues. In DNA, the CDR3 is TGTGCCACCAGCGCGGGAAGGTCAAAGACCCAGTACTTC. It codes for CATSAGRSKTQYF.

A remark on this clone: The identical CDR3 is also encoded by other nucleotide sequences in the sample. This sequence joins TRBV7-9 and TRBJ2-7; D unresolved. Trimming shortened V by 1 base and J by 4 bases, and 8 bases separated the two germline ends. Germline CDR1 is SEHNR and CDR2 is FQNEAQ (reference sequence). The CDR3 length is 13 residues. In DNA form, the CDR3 reads TGTGCCAGCAGCTTAGAGGGTACGTACGAGCAGTACTTC. Translation: CASSLEGTYEQYF. The full variable domain, with the rest looked up from reference TRBV7-9 and TRBJ2-7, is DTGVSQNPRHKITKRGQNVTFRCDPISEHNRLYWYRQTLGQGPEFLTYFQNEAQLEKSRLLSDRFSAERPKGSFSTLEIQRTEQGDSAMYLCASSLEGTYEQYFGPGTRLTVT.

The chain carries TRBV13 and TRBJ2-2, with D possibly being TRBD1 (6 bases). The CDR3 is 13 amino acids. V dropped 7 bases and J dropped 2 bases, with 8 bases sitting between them. Germline assignment: CDR1 PRHDT and CDR2 FYEKMQ (reference sequence). This chain's CDR3 is CASTGANTGELFF. The CDR3 DNA reads TGTGCCAGCACAGGGGCCAACACCGGGGAGCTGTTTTTT. Complete variable domain (other parts from reference TRBV13 and TRBJ2-2): AAGVIQSPRHLIKEKRETATLKCYPIPRHDTVYWYQQGPGQDPQFLISFYEKMQSDKGSIPDRFSAQQFSDYHSELNMSSLELGDSALYFCASTGANTGELFFGEGSRLTVL.

This chain joins TRBV7-8 and TRBJ2-1; the match to TRBD2 covers 13 bases. Trimming removed 3 bases from V and 6 bases from J; junction bases left unmatched: 2. Germline V gene lookup returns CDR1 SGHVS and CDR2 FQNEAQ. There are 15 residues in the CDR3. The CDR3 protein is CASSFGLAGVNEQFF. The CDR3 bases are TGTGCCAGCAGCTTCGGACTAGCGGGGGTCAATGAGCAGTTCTTC.

V is TRBV2 and J is TRBJ2-7; 8 bases line up with TRBD1. V shed 8 bases, J shed 3 bases, and the junction held 6 bases outside the gene matches. The CDR3 has 13 amino acids. Germline V gives CDR1 SNHLY, CDR2 FYNNEI. The CDR3 sequence: CASRQGIGYEQYF. Written as DNA, the CDR3 is TGTGCCAGCCGACAGGGGATAGGCTACGAGCAGTACTTC.

This chain joins TRBV9 and TRBJ1-3; D not certain. CDR1 SGDLS and CDR2 YYNGEE come from the germline V gene. This CDR3 is 14 amino acids long. Trimming removed 3 bases at V and 4 bases at J, with 11 bases between. The CDR3 spells CASSGSVAGNTIYF. Written as DNA, the CDR3 is TGTGCCAGCAGCGGGTCAGTAGCAGGAAACACCATATATTTT.

This chain links TRBV27 with TRBJ2-7; tentatively, D is TRBD2 (5 bases). Trimming left V 6 bases short and J 5 bases short, with 17 bases between. The CDR3 extends over 14 amino acids. Germline CDR1 MNHEY, CDR2 SMNVEV (reference sequence). CDR3 nucleotides: TGTGCCAGCAGGGTCGGGGTAGGCCTCGACGAGCAGTACTTC. Its protein product is CASRVGVGLDEQYF.

This chain joins TRBV5-1 and TRBJ2-1; TRBD2 matches at 8 bases. The germline gives CDR1 SGHRS, CDR2 YFSETQ. With 1 base clipped from V and 6 bases from J, the junction kept 3 bases outside the gene matches. This CDR3 comprises 14 residues. The CDR3 DNA reads as TGCGCCAGCAGCTTGCGGGGGGGCCCCAATGAGCAGTTCTTC. Translation: CASSLRGGPNEQFF.

The chain employs TRBV19 and TRBJ1-5; D remains ambiguous. CDR1 LNHDA and CDR2 SQIVND come from the germline V gene (reference sequence). V was cut by 5 bases and J by 6 bases, with 8 bases left in between. This CDR3 comprises 12 residues. CDR3 coding DNA: TGTGCCAGTAGTCCCGCGGGTCAGCCCCAGCATTTT. Protein product: CASSPAGQPQHF.